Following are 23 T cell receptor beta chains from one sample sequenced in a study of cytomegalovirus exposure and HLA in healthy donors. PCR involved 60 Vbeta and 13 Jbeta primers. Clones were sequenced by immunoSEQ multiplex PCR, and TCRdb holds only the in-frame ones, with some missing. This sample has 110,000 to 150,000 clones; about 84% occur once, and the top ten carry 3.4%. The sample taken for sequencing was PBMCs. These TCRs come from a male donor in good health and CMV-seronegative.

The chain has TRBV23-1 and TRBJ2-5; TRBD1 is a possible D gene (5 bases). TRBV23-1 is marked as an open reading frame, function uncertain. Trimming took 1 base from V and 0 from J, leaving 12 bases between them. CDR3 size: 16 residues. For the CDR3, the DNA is TGCGCCAGCAGTCAATTTGCACAGGATCACCAAGAGACCCAGTACTTC. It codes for CASSQFAQDHQETQYF.

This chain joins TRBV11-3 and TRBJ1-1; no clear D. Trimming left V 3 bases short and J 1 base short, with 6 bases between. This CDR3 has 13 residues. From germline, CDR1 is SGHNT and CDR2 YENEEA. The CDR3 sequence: CASSFQANTEAFF. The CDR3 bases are TGTGCCAGCAGCTTCCAGGCGAACACTGAAGCTTTCTTT.

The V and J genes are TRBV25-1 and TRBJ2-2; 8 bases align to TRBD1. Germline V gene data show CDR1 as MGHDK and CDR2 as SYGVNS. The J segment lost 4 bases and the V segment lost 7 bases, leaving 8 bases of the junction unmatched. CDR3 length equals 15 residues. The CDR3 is CASTTGTGLTGELFF. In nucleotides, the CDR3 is TGTGCCAGCACAACCGGGACAGGACTCACCGGGGAGCTGTTTTTT. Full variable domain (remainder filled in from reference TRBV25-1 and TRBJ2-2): EADIYQTPRYLVIGTGKKITLECSQTMGHDKMYWYQQDPGMELHLIHYSYGVNSTEKGDLSSESTVSRIRTEHFPLTLESARPSHTSQYLCASTTGTGLTGELFFGEGSRLTVL.

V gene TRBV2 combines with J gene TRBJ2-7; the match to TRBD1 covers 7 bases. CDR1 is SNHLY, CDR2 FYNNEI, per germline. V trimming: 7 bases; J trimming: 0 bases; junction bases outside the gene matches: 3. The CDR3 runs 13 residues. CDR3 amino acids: CASMGDSSYEQYF. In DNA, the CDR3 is TGTGCCAGCATGGGGGACAGCTCCTACGAGCAGTACTTC.

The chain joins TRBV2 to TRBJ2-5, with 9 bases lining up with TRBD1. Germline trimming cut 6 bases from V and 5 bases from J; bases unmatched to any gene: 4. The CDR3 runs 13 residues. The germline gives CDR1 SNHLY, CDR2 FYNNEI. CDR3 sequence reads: CASRIGQGETQYF. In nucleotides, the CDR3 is TGTGCCAGCAGGATAGGACAGGGGGAGACCCAGTACTTC.

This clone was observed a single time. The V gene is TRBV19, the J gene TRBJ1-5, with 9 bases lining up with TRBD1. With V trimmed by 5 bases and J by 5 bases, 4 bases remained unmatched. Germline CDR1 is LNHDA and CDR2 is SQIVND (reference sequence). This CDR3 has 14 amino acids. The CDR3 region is CASSLQGAHQPQHF. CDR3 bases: TGTGCCAGTAGTTTACAGGGGGCCCATCAGCCCCAGCATTTT.

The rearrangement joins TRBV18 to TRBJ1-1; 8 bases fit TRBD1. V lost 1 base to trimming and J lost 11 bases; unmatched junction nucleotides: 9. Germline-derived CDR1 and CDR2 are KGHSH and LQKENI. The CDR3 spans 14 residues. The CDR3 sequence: CASSPQTGGTSAFF. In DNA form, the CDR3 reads TGTGCCAGCTCACCACAAACAGGGGGTACTTCGGCTTTCTTT.

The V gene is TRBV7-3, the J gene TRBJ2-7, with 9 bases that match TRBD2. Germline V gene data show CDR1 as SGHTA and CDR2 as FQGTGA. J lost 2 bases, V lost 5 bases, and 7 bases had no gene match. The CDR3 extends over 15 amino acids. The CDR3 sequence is CASSPLAGATYEQYF. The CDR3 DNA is TGTGCCAGCAGCCCTTTAGCGGGGGCGACCTACGAGCAGTACTTC.

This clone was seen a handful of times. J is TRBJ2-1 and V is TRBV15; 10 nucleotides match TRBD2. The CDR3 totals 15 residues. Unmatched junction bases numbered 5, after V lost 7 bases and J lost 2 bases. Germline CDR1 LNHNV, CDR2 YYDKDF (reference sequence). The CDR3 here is CATTEAGGPYNEQFF. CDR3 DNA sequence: TGTGCCACCACTGAAGCGGGAGGGCCCTACAATGAGCAGTTCTTC.

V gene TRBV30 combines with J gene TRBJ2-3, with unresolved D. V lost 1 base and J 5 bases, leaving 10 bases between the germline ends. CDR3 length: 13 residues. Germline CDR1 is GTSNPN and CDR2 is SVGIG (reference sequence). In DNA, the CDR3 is TGTGCCTGGAGTGCGTCCCGGAGAGATACGCAGTATTTT. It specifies CAWSASRRDTQYF.

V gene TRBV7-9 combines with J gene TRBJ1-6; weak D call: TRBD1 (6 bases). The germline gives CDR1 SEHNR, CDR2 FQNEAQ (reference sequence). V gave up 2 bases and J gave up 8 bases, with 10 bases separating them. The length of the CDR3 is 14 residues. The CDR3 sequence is CASSLLGADSPLHF. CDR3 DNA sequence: TGTGCCAGCAGCTTATTGGGGGCTGATTCACCCCTCCACTTT.

The CDR3: CATSSLGEGQGDEKLFF. The CDR3 DNA is TGTGCCACCAGCTCCCTCGGGGAGGGACAGGGGGATGAAAAACTGTTTTTT. J is TRBJ1-4 and V is TRBV15; 11 bases map to TRBD1. Germline CDR1 is LNHNV and CDR2 is YYDKDF (reference sequence). The CDR3 is made up of 17 amino acids. The trim removed 5 bases at V and 6 bases at J, leaving 11 bases unmatched.

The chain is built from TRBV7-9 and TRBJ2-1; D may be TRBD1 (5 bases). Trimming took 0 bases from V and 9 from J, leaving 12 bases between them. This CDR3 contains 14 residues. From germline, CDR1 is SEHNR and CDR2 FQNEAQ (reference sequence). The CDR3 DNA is TGTGCCAGCAGCTTAGCTCAAGGGGTATGTGAGCAGTTCTTC. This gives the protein CASSLAQGVCEQFF.

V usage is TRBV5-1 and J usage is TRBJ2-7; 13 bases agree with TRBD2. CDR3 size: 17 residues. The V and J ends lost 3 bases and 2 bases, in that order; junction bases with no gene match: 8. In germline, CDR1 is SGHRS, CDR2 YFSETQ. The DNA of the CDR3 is TGCGCCAGCAGCTGGGGATTTGGGACTAGCGGGACCTACGAGCAGTACTTC. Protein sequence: CASSWGFGTSGTYEQYF.

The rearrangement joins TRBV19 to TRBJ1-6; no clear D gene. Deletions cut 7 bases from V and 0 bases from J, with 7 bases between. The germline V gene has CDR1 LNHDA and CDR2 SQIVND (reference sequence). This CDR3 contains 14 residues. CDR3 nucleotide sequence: TGTGCCAGTACATGGAGCTCCTATAATTCACCCCTCCACTTT. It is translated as CASTWSSYNSPLHF.

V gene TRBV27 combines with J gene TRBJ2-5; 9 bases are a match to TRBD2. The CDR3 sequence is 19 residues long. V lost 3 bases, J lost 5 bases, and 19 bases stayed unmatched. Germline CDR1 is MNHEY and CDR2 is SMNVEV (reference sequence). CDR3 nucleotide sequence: TGTGCCAGCAGTTTGCGCTGGACTAGCGAGCTCCAGAGGCGGGAGACCCAGTACTTC. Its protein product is CASSLRWTSELQRRETQYF.

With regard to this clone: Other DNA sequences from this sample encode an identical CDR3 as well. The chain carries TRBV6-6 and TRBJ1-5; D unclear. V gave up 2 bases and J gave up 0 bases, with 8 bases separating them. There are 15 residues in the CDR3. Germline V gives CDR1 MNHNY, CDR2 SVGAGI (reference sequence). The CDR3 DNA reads TGTGCCAGCAGTTACGGACTGTATAGCAATCAGCCCCAGCATTTT. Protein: CASSYGLYSNQPQHF.

This CDR3 is CASSLSWGQRREKLFF. CDR3 nucleotide sequence: TGTGCCAGCAGTTTATCTTGGGGACAACGGAGGGAAAAACTGTTTTTT. The chain links TRBV28 to TRBJ1-4; TRBD1 might be the D (6 bases). In germline, CDR1 is MDHEN, CDR2 SYDVKM. This CDR3 is built from 16 residues. V was clipped by 1 base and J by 8 bases, with 17 bases between them.

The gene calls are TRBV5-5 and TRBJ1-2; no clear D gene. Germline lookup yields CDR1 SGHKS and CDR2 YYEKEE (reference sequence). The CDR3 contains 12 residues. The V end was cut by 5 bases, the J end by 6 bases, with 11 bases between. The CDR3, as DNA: TGTGCCAGCAGGAGTGGAGGGAATGGCTACACCTTC. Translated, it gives CASRSGGNGYTF.

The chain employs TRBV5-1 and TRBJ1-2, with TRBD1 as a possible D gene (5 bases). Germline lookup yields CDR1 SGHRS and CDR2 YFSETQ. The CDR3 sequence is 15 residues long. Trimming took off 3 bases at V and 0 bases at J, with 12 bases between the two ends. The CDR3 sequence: CASSSLTGANYGYTF. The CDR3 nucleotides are TGCGCCAGCAGCTCACTAACAGGAGCTAACTATGGCTACACCTTC.

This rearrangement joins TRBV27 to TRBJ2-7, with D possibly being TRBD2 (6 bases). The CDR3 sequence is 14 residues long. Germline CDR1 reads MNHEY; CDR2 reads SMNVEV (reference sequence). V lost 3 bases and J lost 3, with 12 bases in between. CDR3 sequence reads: CASSFFGGNYEQYF. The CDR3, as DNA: TGTGCCAGCAGTTTCTTCGGCGGGAACTACGAGCAGTACTTC.

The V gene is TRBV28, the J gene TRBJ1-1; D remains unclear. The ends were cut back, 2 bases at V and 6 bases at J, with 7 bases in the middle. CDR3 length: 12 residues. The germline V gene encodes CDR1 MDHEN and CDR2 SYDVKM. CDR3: CASSLPLAEAFF. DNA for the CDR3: TGTGCCAGCAGTTTACCCCTCGCTGAAGCTTTCTTT.

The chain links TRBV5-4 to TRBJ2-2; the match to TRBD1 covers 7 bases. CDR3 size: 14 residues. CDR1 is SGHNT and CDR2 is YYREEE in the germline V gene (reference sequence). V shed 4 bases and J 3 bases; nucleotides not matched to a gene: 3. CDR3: CASSPGQDTGELFF. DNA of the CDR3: TGTGCCAGCAGCCCCGGACAGGACACCGGGGAGCTGTTTTTT.